One and the same sample provided the 28 T cell receptor beta chains below, sequenced in a study of cytomegalovirus exposure and HLA in healthy donors (TCRdb year 2017). Libraries were prepared through the immunoSEQ multiplex PCR assay. The immuneACCESS repertoire file appears here via TCRdb, limited to in-frame rearrangements. These files lack a portion of the clones; in checked studies, under half of the deficit traces to unresolved V genes, and the cause of the others is not known. The sample table lists 76,000 or so clones, approximately 93% of them with a count of one. The ten largest clones take up roughly 3.4% of the sample. Sample: PBMCs. The receptors come from a young woman in good health and CMV-seropositive.

The chain combines TRBV28 with TRBJ1-2; D is undetermined. This CDR3 has 14 amino acids. Germline CDR1 is MDHEN and CDR2 is SYDVKM. Trimming took 6 bases from V and 1 from J, leaving 12 bases between them. CDR3 DNA: TGTGCCAGCAGGGACTGGGTCAGTAACTATGGCTACACCTTC. Encoded protein: CASRDWVSNYGYTF.

This chain uses TRBV10-3 with TRBJ2-5, with 8 bases matching TRBD2. Germline values: CDR1 ENHRY, CDR2 SYGVKD. V trimming: 6 bases; J trimming: 1 base; junction bases outside the gene matches: 10. The CDR3 is 16 residues long. In DNA, the CDR3 is TGTGCCATCAGGCCCTCCGGACTAGCCTCCCAAGAGACCCAGTACTTC. It encodes CAIRPSGLASQETQYF.

CDR3 residues: CATSTPSSYNEQFF. As DNA, the CDR3 is TGTGCCACCAGCACACCGAGCTCCTACAATGAGCAGTTCTTC. The gene calls are TRBV15 and TRBJ2-1; D ambiguous. Germline V lookup: CDR1 LNHNV, CDR2 YYDKDF (reference sequence). The CDR3 is 14 amino acids. V was shortened by 4 bases and J by 0 bases, with 7 bases between the two germline ends.

The V gene is TRBV5-4, the J gene TRBJ1-5, with a weak D call TRBD1 (5 bases). Germline V gene lookup returns CDR1 SGHNT and CDR2 YYREEE (reference sequence). V lost 4 bases, J lost 4 bases, and 15 bases lay in between. The CDR3 spans 15 residues. The CDR3 coding sequence is TGTGCCAGCAGCCATGGCGGGACGACAAATCAGCCCCAGCATTTT. As protein: CASSHGGTTNQPQHF.

V gene TRBV7-2 combines with J gene TRBJ1-1; D gene uncertain. Germline V gene lookup returns CDR1 SGHTA and CDR2 FQGNSA. This CDR3 has 18 amino acids. Trimming pared 5 bases from V and 0 bases from J, leaving 22 bases between. CDR3 DNA: TGTGCCAGCAGCCTTAGTCTTCCCTCTATGGTTGTGAACACTGAAGCTTTCTTT. As protein: CASSLSLPSMVVNTEAFF.

In this sample, this clone turned up a few times. The genes are TRBV5-6 and TRBJ1-5; D is unresolved. The germline CDR1 and CDR2 sequences are SGHDT and YYEEEE. Trimming took 2 bases from V and 3 from J, leaving 9 bases between them. The CDR3 has 14 residues. The CDR3 region has the DNA TGTGCCAGCAGCTTTCACGGTTTCAATCAGCCCCAGCATTTT. This gives the protein CASSFHGFNQPQHF.

The rearrangement uses TRBV18 and TRBJ2-1, with 12 bases matching TRBD2. The CDR3 sequence is 16 residues long. V lost 5 bases and J lost 2; bases outside the gene matches: 4. Germline V CDR1 and CDR2: KGHSH, LQKENI. This CDR3 is CASSTTSGSTYNEQFF. The CDR3 DNA follows: TGTGCCAGCTCAACGACTAGCGGGAGTACCTACAATGAGCAGTTCTTC.

The chain is built from TRBV6-1 and TRBJ2-7, with TRBD1 as a possible D gene (6 bases). The V gene lost 4 bases and the J gene lost 2 bases, with 15 bases spanning the gap. This CDR3 spans 15 amino acids. Germline V gives CDR1 MNHNS, CDR2 SASEGT. CDR3 region: CASSVSTGQPYEQYF. The CDR3 bases are TGTGCCAGCAGTGTTTCGACAGGACAACCCTACGAGCAGTACTTC.

The rearrangement joins TRBV9 to TRBJ1-4; no definite D call. The germline CDR1 and CDR2 sequences are SGDLS and YYNGEE. The CDR3 totals 16 residues. The germline V and J ends were trimmed by 4 bases and 6 bases, with 19 bases remaining between them. This CDR3 reads CASSLSPREKYEKLFF. The CDR3 region has the DNA TGTGCCAGCAGCCTAAGCCCTAGGGAGAAGTATGAAAAACTGTTTTTT.

The rearrangement joins TRBV11-3 to TRBJ2-2, with D perhaps matching TRBD1 (5 bases). CDR3 length equals 14 residues. The germline V gene encodes CDR1 SGHNT and CDR2 YENEEA. V shed 1 base and J shed 10 bases, with 13 bases lying between them. CDR3 amino acids: CASSLALRGAELFF. The CDR3 region has the DNA TGTGCCAGCAGCTTAGCCCTCCGTGGGGCGGAGCTGTTTTTT. Full variable domain (rest looked up from reference TRBV11-3 and TRBJ2-2): EAGVVQSPRYKIIEKKQPVAFWCNPISGHNTLYWYLQNLGQGPELLIRYENEEAVDDSQLPKDRFSAERLKGVDSTLKIQPAELGDSAVYLCASSLALRGAELFFGEGSRLTVL.

V usage is TRBV18 and J usage is TRBJ1-5; no firm D call. The CDR3 is 14 amino acids. V gave up 3 bases and J gave up 8 bases, with 14 bases separating them. The V gene's germline CDR1 is KGHSH and CDR2 LQKENI. Here the CDR3 reads CASSPGPGREPQHF. As DNA, the CDR3 is TGTGCCAGCTCACCTGGGCCGGGGAGGGAGCCCCAGCATTTT.

This rearrangement joins TRBV19 to TRBJ2-7; 8 positions match TRBD1. Trimming at V came to 6 bases and at J to 3 bases, leaving 10 bases not matched to a gene. The CDR3 is 15 amino acids. CDR1 LNHDA and CDR2 SQIVND come from the germline V gene (reference sequence). The CDR3 spells CASSRTGTGHYEQYF. The DNA of the CDR3 is TGTGCCAGTAGCCGAACCGGGACAGGCCACTACGAGCAGTACTTC.

Only one count was recorded for this clone. V gene TRBV7-3 combines with J gene TRBJ2-1, with 7 bases that match TRBD1. The CDR3 has 12 amino acids. V dropped 4 bases and J dropped 9; count of bases not matched to a gene: 3. Germline CDR1 reads SGHTA; CDR2 reads FQGTGA. CDR3 DNA sequence: TGTGCCAGCAGCTCACAGGGGTCTGAGCAGTTCTTC. This sequence encodes CASSSQGSEQFF.

The V gene is TRBV13, the J gene TRBJ2-1; 8 bases fit TRBD1. Per germline, CDR1 PRHDT and CDR2 FYEKMQ (reference sequence). Trimming removed 3 bases from V and 4 bases from J; junction bases left unmatched: 5. CDR3 size: 15 residues. The CDR3 here is CASSLDRAQYNEQFF. CDR3 DNA: TGTGCCAGCAGCTTGGACAGGGCGCAATACAATGAGCAGTTCTTC.

There are a few counts of this clone. The chain joins TRBV5-4 to TRBJ2-7, with a possible D match to TRBD1 (5 bases). The length of the CDR3 is 13 residues. The ends were cut back, 4 bases at V and 5 bases at J, with 13 bases in the middle. CDR1 is SGHNT, CDR2 YYREEE, per germline (reference sequence). CDR3 sequence reads: CASSQGQRHEQYF. The CDR3 DNA sequence: TGTGCCAGCAGCCAGGGCCAGCGTCACGAGCAGTACTTC.

As DNA, the CDR3 is TGCGCCAGCAGCCAAGAGCGACAGGGGGTTGGGGGCTACACCTTC. Translation: CASSQERQGVGGYTF. V gene TRBV4-3 combines with J gene TRBJ1-2; 9 nucleotides match TRBD1. Germline values: CDR1 LGHNA, CDR2 YSLEER. The V and J ends lost 0 bases and 8 bases, in that order; junction bases with no gene match: 7. CDR3 length: 15 amino acids.

The chain is built from TRBV30 and TRBJ1-2, with D perhaps TRBD1 (6 bases). CDR1 is GTSNPN and CDR2 is SVGIG in the germline V gene (reference sequence). The CDR3 loop spans 12 amino acids. V lost 3 bases to trimming and J lost 6 bases, with 11 bases between them. CDR3 coding DNA: TGTGCCTGGAGCGTGGGGGCAGATGGCTACACCTTC. This translates into CAWSVGADGYTF. Full variable domain (remainder filled in from reference TRBV30 and TRBJ1-2): SQTIHQWPATLVQPVGSPLSLECTVEGTSNPNLYWYRQAAGRGLQLLFYSVGIGQISSEVPQNLSASRPQDRQFILSSKKLLLSDSGFYLCAWSVGADGYTFGSGTRLTVV.

The V and J genes are TRBV7-2 and TRBJ2-1; 7 bases are a match to TRBD2. Trimming removed 4 bases from V and 9 bases from J; junction bases left unmatched: 9. Germline assignment: CDR1 SGHTA and CDR2 FQGNSA. This CDR3 comprises 14 residues. CDR3 sequence (DNA): TGTGCCAGCAGCTCAGGACTAGTTAGGGCTGAGCAGTTCTTC. Residues: CASSSGLVRAEQFF.

The V gene is TRBV2, the J gene TRBJ1-6; 7 bases fit TRBD1. Unmatched junction bases numbered 9, after V lost 10 bases and J lost 6 bases. This CDR3 region has 14 residues. Germline V gene sequence: CDR1 SNHLY, CDR2 FYNNEI. CDR3: CAIPRDRPNSPLHF. CDR3 DNA: TGTGCCATCCCTCGGGACAGACCTAATTCACCCCTCCACTTT.

This chain joins TRBV7-9 and TRBJ1-2; 9 bases match TRBD1. Trimming took 4 bases from V and 7 from J; bases not matched to a gene: 7. Germline V gene data show CDR1 as SEHNR and CDR2 as FQNEAQ (reference sequence). The CDR3 runs to 14 residues. Here the CDR3 reads CASSWPGQGPGYTF. The CDR3 nucleotides are TGTGCCAGCAGCTGGCCGGGACAGGGCCCTGGCTACACCTTC.

The chain is built from TRBV5-1 and TRBJ2-5, with 12 nucleotides matching TRBD2. J gave up 2 bases and V 2 bases, and 1 base lay outside the gene matches. CDR3 length equals 15 residues. CDR1 is SGHRS, CDR2 YFSETQ, per germline. In DNA, the CDR3 is TGCGCCAGCAGCTTTACTAGCGGGGGGCAAGAGACCCAGTACTTC. Its translation: CASSFTSGGQETQYF.

This sequence joins TRBV13 and TRBJ2-7; 7 positions match TRBD2. CDR1 is PRHDT and CDR2 is FYEKMQ in the germline V gene (reference sequence). This CDR3 contains 15 residues. J gave up 5 bases and V 2 bases, and 9 bases lay outside the gene matches. The CDR3 protein is CASSLRGGGRHEQYF. In DNA form, the CDR3 reads TGTGCCAGCAGCTTAAGGGGAGGCGGGAGACACGAGCAGTACTTC.

The chain uses TRBV28 and TRBJ1-4, with D possibly matching TRBD1 (6 bases). Looked up from germline, CDR1 is MDHEN and CDR2 is SYDVKM. The CDR3 contains 17 residues. V lost 2 bases and J 0 bases, leaving 13 bases between the germline ends. CDR3 protein: CASSLPTDSATNEKLFF. The CDR3 DNA reads TGTGCCAGCAGTTTACCTACGGACAGTGCAACTAATGAAAAACTGTTTTTT.

The chain couples TRBV6-5 to TRBJ2-5, with 8 nucleotides matching TRBD1. J was trimmed by 5 bases and V by 0 bases; bases with no gene match: 2. The CDR3 extends over 14 amino acids. The germline V gene encodes CDR1 MNHEY and CDR2 SVGAGI. The CDR3 nucleotides read TGTGCCAGCAGTTACTCACAGGGGGTTGAGACCCAGTACTTC. It translates to CASSYSQGVETQYF.

The rearrangement uses TRBV5-1 and TRBJ1-6; weak D call: TRBD1 (6 bases). CDR3 length equals 15 residues. From germline, CDR1 is SGHRS and CDR2 YFSETQ. Trimming removed 2 bases from V and 3 bases from J, with 9 bases in between. In DNA, the CDR3 is TGCGCCAGCAGCTTAACAGGGATCTATAATTCACCCCTCCACTTT. Translating gives CASSLTGIYNSPLHF.

CDR3 amino acids: CASSPETPPVSNQPQHF. The CDR3 nucleotides are TGTGCCAGCAGCCCCGAGACACCCCCAGTAAGCAATCAGCCCCAGCATTTT. The chain joins TRBV7-2 to TRBJ1-5; D is unclear. Germline V gene sequence: CDR1 SGHTA, CDR2 FQGNSA. CDR3 length equals 17 residues. V gave up 5 bases and J gave up 1 base, with 18 bases separating them.

A few counts support this clone. The V call is TRBV11-3, the J call TRBJ2-2; D possibly corresponds to TRBD2 (6 bases). V was shortened by 7 bases and J by 4 bases, with 13 bases between the two germline ends. CDR1 and CDR2 from the germline V gene are SGHNT and YENEEA. The length of the CDR3 is 14 residues. The DNA of the CDR3 is TGTGCCAGCACGACCGGGGAGGCCACCGGGGAGCTGTTTTTT. Protein product: CASTTGEATGELFF.

The CDR3 is CASSSGQGAGEQYF. CDR3 nucleotide sequence: TGTGCCAGCAGCTCCGGACAGGGGGCGGGTGAGCAGTACTTC. The genes are TRBV5-6 and TRBJ2-7; 11 nucleotides agree with TRBD1. The CDR3 runs to 14 residues. CDR1 and CDR2 (germline): SGHDT, YYEEEE. After removal of 3 bases from V and 7 bases from J, the junction contained 6 bases not matched to a gene.